This TCR beta chain stems from a study of early T cells in non-severe SARS-CoV-2 infection (dated by TCRdb to about 2021). Regarding the research as a whole: Bulk RNA from unsorted whole blood was used for TCR sequencing, so alpha and beta chains could not be paired.

This clonotype was seen a few times. The target of this receptor is not known. Within one base of it there is no much larger clone, and no base qualities were kept. Library creation used 5' RACE. Instrument used: NextSeq 500. The TCR library protocol attached unique molecular identifiers to individual cDNA molecules to correct for sequencing error and PCR bias. Sequencing covered both TCR alpha and beta chains, and within each sample the abundances of alpha and beta sequences were tightly co-correlated. The source study handled its data this way. V gene, J gene and CDR3 annotation of TCR sequences was performed with Decombinator V4. TCRs were defined as expanded if a significant change between any two time points was detected under a Poisson model with p below 0.0001. TCR abundances were normalised to the total number of TCRs sequenced per sample and were expressed as counts per million. TRAV1-2 paired with TRAJ12, TRAJ20 or TRAJ33 defined MAIT TCRs, while TRAV10 paired with TRAJ18 defined iNKT TCRs. VDJdb, accessed on 1 November 2021, was searched for TCRs annotated for CMV, EBV and SARS-CoV-2, and TCRs annotated for more than one antigen were excluded. The public sequencing data were trimmed at Q25 with fastp and processed into clonotypes with MiXCR by TCRdb, which kept only in-frame beta chains. Records with the same CDR3 protein are collapsed into one entry carrying the most frequent genes and DNA. The authors' filters were not applied to this entry. The sample yields tens of thousands of distinct CDR3 sequences; roughly a fifth were counted once. Of the sample, more than 15% is held by the ten largest clones.

Study-wide findings and limitations: Matching against VDJdb was skewed toward anti-spike CD8 responses, likely underestimated virus-specific expansions, and missed private and CD4 specificities.

The study was a case-control design nested within a healthcare worker cohort in London, UK, with weekly nasopharyngeal swab PCR tests and blood sampling. Healthcare workers were enrolled in the week of the UK lockdown, from 23 to 31 March 2020, and were followed every week for up to roughly 15 weeks. Including the terminal cysteine and phenylalanine, the CDR3 comprises 16 residues. Solely the CDR3 DNA is kept, with 48 bases framed from the first base. CDR1 MNHEY and CDR2 SMNVEV are derived from the germline V gene (reference sequence). Trimming costs V 3 bases and J 0 bases, and their ends lie 14 bases apart.

The sequence was obtained from an adult who was a healthcare worker with PCR-confirmed SARS-CoV-2 infection or an uninfected control (not recorded which). Sequencing was performed on whole blood, taken at baseline. This chain is built from TRBV27 and TRBJ2-5, and perhaps TRBD2 as D gene, on 6 matching bases. CDR3 region: CASSLSPREYQETQYF. In nucleotides, the sequence is TGTGCCAGCAGTTTGTCTCCCCGGGAGTACCAAGAGACCCAGTACTTC.